These T cell receptor beta chains were read from a single sample in a study of cytomegalovirus exposure and HLA in healthy donors. The repertoire was sequenced with immunoSEQ multiplex PCR; TCRdb's copy has only in-frame clones and lacks some. The data contain under 200,000 clones, around 72% of them singletons. The specimen sequenced was PBMCs. All receptors come from a man between 45 and 60 years old in good health and CMV-seronegative. The CDR3 runs from the conserved cysteine through the conserved F or W. Fields, in order: D gene, clone size, V gene, J gene, CDR3 protein, CDR3 DNA. A D gene is named only where the DNA matches it firmly. Rows give clone size only sometimes, using once, few, many, or a class for an expanded clone.

D gene: -
clone size: -
V gene: TRBV5-1
J gene: TRBJ2-5
CDR3 protein: CASSYSAETQYF
CDR3 DNA: TGCGCCAGCAGCTATAGTGCTGAGACCCAGTACTTC

D gene: TRBD1
clone size: -
V gene: TRBV11-3
J gene: TRBJ1-1
CDR3 protein: CASSPGTGENTEAFF
CDR3 DNA: TGTGCCAGCAGCCCAGGGACAGGGGAGAACACTGAAGCTTTCTTT

D gene: TRBD1
clone size: few
V gene: TRBV7-6
J gene: TRBJ2-7
CDR3 protein: CASSGTGLYEQYF
CDR3 DNA: TGTGCCAGCAGCGGGACAGGGTTGTACGAGCAGTACTTC

D gene: -
clone size: -
V gene: TRBV5-1
J gene: TRBJ2-3
CDR3 protein: CASSLGGGVPDTQYF
CDR3 DNA: TGCGCCAGCAGCTTGGGAGGGGGAGTTCCAGATACGCAGTATTTT

D gene: -
clone size: -
V gene: TRBV7-2
J gene: TRBJ2-7
CDR3 protein: CASSLSQSPYEQYF
CDR3 DNA: TGTGCCAGCAGCTTATCACAGTCTCCCTACGAGCAGTACTTC

D gene: -
clone size: medium-sized
V gene: TRBV4-1
J gene: TRBJ1-4
CDR3 protein: CASSQDSTANEKLFF
CDR3 DNA: TGCGCCAGCAGCCAAGATTCTACAGCTAATGAAAAACTGTTTTTT

D gene: -
clone size: -
V gene: TRBV28
J gene: TRBJ1-2
CDR3 protein: CASSLSGVYGYTF
CDR3 DNA: TGTGCCAGCAGTTTATCGGGGGTCTATGGCTACACCTTC

D gene: TRBD1
clone size: -
V gene: TRBV19
J gene: TRBJ2-7
CDR3 protein: CASRLTGTGGYEQYF
CDR3 DNA: TGTGCCAGCAGACTAACCGGGACAGGAGGCTACGAGCAGTACTTC

D gene: -
clone size: -
V gene: TRBV5-1
J gene: TRBJ2-3
CDR3 protein: CASSLAGDAGTDTQYF
CDR3 DNA: TGCGCCAGCAGCTTGGCCGGGGATGCTGGCACAGATACGCAGTATTTT

D gene: TRBD1
clone size: -
V gene: TRBV19
J gene: TRBJ2-3
CDR3 protein: CASSIGQGTDTQYF
CDR3 DNA: TGTGCCAGTAGTATAGGACAGGGGACAGATACGCAGTATTTT

D gene: TRBD1
clone size: -
V gene: TRBV5-1
J gene: TRBJ2-1
CDR3 protein: CASSSSDRGRNNEQFF
CDR3 DNA: TGCGCCAGCAGCTCTTCGGACAGGGGGCGAAACAATGAGCAGTTCTTC

D gene: TRBD1
clone size: -
V gene: TRBV5-1
J gene: TRBJ2-7
CDR3 protein: CASSLIQGTSYEQYF
CDR3 DNA: TGCGCCAGCAGCTTGATACAGGGGACCTCCTACGAGCAGTACTTC

D gene: TRBD2
clone size: -
V gene: TRBV4-3
J gene: TRBJ2-1
CDR3 protein: CASSKTSGGVNEQFF
CDR3 DNA: TGCGCCAGCAGCAAAACTAGCGGGGGAGTAAATGAGCAGTTCTTC

D gene: -
clone size: -
V gene: TRBV15
J gene: TRBJ2-7
CDR3 protein: CATSPRGLIYEQYF
CDR3 DNA: TGTGCCACCAGCCCGAGGGGACTCATCTACGAGCAGTACTTC

D gene: -
clone size: -
V gene: TRBV15
J gene: TRBJ2-3
CDR3 protein: CATSRDVGLTDTQYF
CDR3 DNA: TGTGCCACCAGCAGAGATGTGGGCCTCACAGATACGCAGTATTTT

D gene: -
clone size: -
V gene: TRBV5-6
J gene: TRBJ2-6
CDR3 protein: CASSLARRVSGANVLTF
CDR3 DNA: TGTGCCAGCAGCTTGGCTAGGCGGGTCTCTGGGGCCAACGTCCTGACTTTC

D gene: -
clone size: -
V gene: TRBV18
J gene: TRBJ2-3
CDR3 protein: CASSPGTPRTDTQYF
CDR3 DNA: TGTGCCAGCTCACCCGGGACACCCCGCACAGATACGCAGTATTTT

D gene: TRBD1
clone size: -
V gene: TRBV7-9
J gene: TRBJ1-2
CDR3 protein: CASSVRDSVYGYTF
CDR3 DNA: TGTGCCAGCAGCGTCCGGGACAGCGTGTATGGCTACACCTTC

D gene: -
clone size: -
V gene: TRBV5-1
J gene: TRBJ1-1
CDR3 protein: CASSLSALRGTEAFF
CDR3 DNA: TGCGCCAGCAGCTTATCAGCACTTAGGGGCACTGAAGCTTTCTTT

D gene: -
clone size: -
V gene: TRBV10-1
J gene: TRBJ1-1
CDR3 protein: CASSGAAGNTEAFF
CDR3 DNA: TGCGCCAGCAGTGGGGCAGCGGGGAACACTGAAGCTTTCTTT

D gene: TRBD1
clone size: few
V gene: TRBV5-1
J gene: TRBJ1-2
CDR3 protein: CASSLGQGRRYGYTF
CDR3 DNA: TGCGCCAGCAGCTTAGGACAGGGGCGGAGGTATGGCTACACCTTC

D gene: TRBD1
clone size: few
V gene: TRBV19
J gene: TRBJ2-2
CDR3 protein: CASIWTGGTGELFF
CDR3 DNA: TGTGCCAGTATCTGGACAGGGGGCACCGGGGAGCTGTTTTTT

D gene: -
clone size: -
V gene: TRBV12-5
J gene: TRBJ1-2
CDR3 protein: CASGSSGSGYGYTF
CDR3 DNA: TGTGCTAGTGGTTCATCAGGGTCTGGGTATGGCTACACCTTC

D gene: -
clone size: -
V gene: TRBV28
J gene: TRBJ2-7
CDR3 protein: CASSSSGPTYEQYF
CDR3 DNA: TGTGCCAGCAGTTCCTCAGGGCCTACCTACGAGCAGTACTTC

D gene: -
clone size: -
V gene: TRBV29-1
J gene: TRBJ1-2
CDR3 protein: CSVGPGNYGYTF
CDR3 DNA: TGCAGCGTTGGGCCAGGGAACTATGGCTACACCTTC

D gene: TRBD1
clone size: -
V gene: TRBV7-3
J gene: TRBJ2-5
CDR3 protein: CASIPHYRGRETQYF
CDR3 DNA: TGTGCCAGCATCCCACACTACAGGGGAAGAGAGACCCAGTACTTC

D gene: TRBD1
clone size: -
V gene: TRBV25-1
J gene: TRBJ2-7
CDR3 protein: CAGSARQGLDYEQYF
CDR3 DNA: TGTGCCGGCAGTGCCCGACAGGGGTTAGACTACGAGCAGTACTTC

D gene: -
clone size: few
V gene: TRBV10-1
J gene: TRBJ1-1
CDR3 protein: CASSESGGPNTEAFF
CDR3 DNA: TGCGCCAGCAGTGAGTCGGGGGGACCGAACACTGAAGCTTTCTTT

D gene: -
clone size: -
V gene: TRBV20-1
J gene: TRBJ1-2
CDR3 protein: CSARQDYGYTF
CDR3 DNA: TGCAGTGCTAGACAGGACTATGGCTACACCTTC

D gene: TRBD2
clone size: few
V gene: TRBV5-1
J gene: TRBJ2-7
CDR3 protein: CASSLASGAAYEQYF
CDR3 DNA: TGCGCCAGCAGCTTGGCTAGCGGGGCTGCCTACGAGCAGTACTTC